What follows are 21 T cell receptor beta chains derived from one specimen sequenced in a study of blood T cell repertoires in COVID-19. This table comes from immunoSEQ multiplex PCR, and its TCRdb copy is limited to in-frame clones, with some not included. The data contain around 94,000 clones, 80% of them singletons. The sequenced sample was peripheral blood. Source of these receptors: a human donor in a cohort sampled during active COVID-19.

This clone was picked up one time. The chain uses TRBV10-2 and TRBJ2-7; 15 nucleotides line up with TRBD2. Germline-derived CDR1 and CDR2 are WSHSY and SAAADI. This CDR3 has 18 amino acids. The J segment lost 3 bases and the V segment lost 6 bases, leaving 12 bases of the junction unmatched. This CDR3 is CASSSGLAGGSYLYEQYF. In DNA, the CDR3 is TGCGCCAGCAGCTCCGGACTAGCGGGAGGGAGTTATCTCTACGAGCAGTACTTC.

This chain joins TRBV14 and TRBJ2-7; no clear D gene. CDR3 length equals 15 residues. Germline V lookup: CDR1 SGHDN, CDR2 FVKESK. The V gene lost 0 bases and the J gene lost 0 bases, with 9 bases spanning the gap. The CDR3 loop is CASSQDAVLSYEQYF. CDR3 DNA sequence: TGTGCCAGCAGCCAAGACGCGGTGCTCTCCTACGAGCAGTACTTC.

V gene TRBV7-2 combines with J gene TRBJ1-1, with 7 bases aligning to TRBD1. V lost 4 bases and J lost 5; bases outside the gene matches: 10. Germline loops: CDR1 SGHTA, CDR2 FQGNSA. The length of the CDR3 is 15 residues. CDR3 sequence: CASSSSTGLETEAFF. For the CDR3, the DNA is TGTGCCAGCAGCTCCTCGACAGGGCTGGAGACTGAAGCTTTCTTT.

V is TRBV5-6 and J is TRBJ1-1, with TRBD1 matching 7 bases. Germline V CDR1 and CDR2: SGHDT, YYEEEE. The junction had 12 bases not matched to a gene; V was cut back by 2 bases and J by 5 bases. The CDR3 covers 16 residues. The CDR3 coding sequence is TGTGCCAGCAGCTTCTACCCGGGACAGCCGGGGACTGAAGCTTTCTTT. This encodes CASSFYPGQPGTEAFF. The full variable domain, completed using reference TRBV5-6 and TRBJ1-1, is DAGVTQSPTHLIKTRGQQVTLRCSPKSGHDTVSWYQQALGQGPQFIFQYYEEEERQRGNFPDRFSGHQFPNYSSELNVNALLLGDSALYLCASSFYPGQPGTEAFFGQGTRLTVV.

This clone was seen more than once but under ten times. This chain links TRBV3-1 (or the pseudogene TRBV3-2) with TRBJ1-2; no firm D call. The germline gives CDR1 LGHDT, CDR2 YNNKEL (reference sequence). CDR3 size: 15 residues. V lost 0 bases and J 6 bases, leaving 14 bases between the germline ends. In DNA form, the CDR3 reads TGTGCCAGCAGCCAAGAGTCCGGGGAAAGGAATGGCTACACCTTC. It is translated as CASSQESGERNGYTF.

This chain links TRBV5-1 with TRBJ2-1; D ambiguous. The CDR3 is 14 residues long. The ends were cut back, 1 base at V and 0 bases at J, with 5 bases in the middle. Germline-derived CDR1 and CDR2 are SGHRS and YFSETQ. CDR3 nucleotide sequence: TGCGCCAGCAGCTTGTCCTCCTCCTACAATGAGCAGTTCTTC. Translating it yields CASSLSSSYNEQFF.

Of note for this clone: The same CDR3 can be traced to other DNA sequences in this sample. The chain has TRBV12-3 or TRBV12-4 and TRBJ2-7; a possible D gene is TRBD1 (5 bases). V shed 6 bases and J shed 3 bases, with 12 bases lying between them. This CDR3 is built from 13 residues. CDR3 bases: TGTGCCAGCAGGGCCACAGGTAGCTACGAGCAGTACTTC. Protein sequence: CASRATGSYEQYF.

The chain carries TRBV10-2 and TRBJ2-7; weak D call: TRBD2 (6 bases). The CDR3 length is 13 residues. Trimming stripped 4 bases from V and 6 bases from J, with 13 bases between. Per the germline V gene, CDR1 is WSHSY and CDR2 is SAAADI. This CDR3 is CASSAGGMGEQYF. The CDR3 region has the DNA TGCGCCAGCAGTGCCGGGGGTATGGGCGAGCAGTACTTC.

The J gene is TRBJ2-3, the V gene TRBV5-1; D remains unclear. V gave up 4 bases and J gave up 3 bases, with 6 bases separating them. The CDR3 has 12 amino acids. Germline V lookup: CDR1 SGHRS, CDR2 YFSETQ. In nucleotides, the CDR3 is TGCGCCAGCAGCCCCGGGACAGATACGCAGTATTTT. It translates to CASSPGTDTQYF. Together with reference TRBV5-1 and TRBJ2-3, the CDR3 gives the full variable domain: KAGVTQTPRYLIKTRGQQVTLSCSPISGHRSVSWYQQTPGQGLQFLFEYFSETQRNKGNFPGRFSGRQFSNSRSEMNVSTLELGDSALYLCASSPGTDTQYFGPGTRLTVL.

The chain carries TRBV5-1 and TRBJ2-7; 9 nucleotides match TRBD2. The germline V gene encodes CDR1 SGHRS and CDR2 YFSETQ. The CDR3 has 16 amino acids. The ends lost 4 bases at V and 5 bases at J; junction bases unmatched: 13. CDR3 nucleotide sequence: TGCGCCAGCAGCGTGGCTGGCGGGAGGGCTGGTAACGAGCAGTACTTC. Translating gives CASSVAGGRAGNEQYF.

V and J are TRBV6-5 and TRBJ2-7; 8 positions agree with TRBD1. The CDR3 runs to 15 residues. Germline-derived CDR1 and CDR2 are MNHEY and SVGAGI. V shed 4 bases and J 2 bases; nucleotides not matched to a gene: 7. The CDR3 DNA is TGTGCCAGCAGTTCCCGGGACAGGACACCCTACGAGCAGTACTTC. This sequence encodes CASSSRDRTPYEQYF.

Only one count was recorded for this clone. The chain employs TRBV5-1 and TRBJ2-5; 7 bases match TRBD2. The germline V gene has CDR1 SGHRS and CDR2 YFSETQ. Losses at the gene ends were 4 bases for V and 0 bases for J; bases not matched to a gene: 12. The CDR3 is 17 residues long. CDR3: CASSPTPSGKYQETQYF. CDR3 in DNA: TGCGCCAGCAGCCCCACCCCTAGCGGAAAGTACCAAGAGACCCAGTACTTC.

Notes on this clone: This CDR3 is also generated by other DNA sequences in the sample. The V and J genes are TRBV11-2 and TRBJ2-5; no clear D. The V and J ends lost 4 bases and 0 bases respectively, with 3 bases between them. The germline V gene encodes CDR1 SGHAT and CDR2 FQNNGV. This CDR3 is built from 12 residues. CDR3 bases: TGTGCCAGCAGCTCGTACCAAGAGACCCAGTACTTC. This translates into CASSSYQETQYF.

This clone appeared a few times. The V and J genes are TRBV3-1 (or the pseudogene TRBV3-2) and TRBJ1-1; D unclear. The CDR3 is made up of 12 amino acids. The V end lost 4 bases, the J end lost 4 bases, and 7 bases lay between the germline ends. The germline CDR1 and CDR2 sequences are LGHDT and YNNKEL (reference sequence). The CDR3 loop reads CASSPRSTEAFF. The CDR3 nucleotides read TGTGCCAGCAGCCCCCGGAGCACTGAAGCTTTCTTT.

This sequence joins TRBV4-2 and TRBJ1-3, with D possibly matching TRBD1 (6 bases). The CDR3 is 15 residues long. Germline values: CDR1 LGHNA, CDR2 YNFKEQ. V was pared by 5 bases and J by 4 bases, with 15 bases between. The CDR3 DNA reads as TGTGCCAGCAGCGGCCGAGGGGGGGCCGGAAACACCATATATTTT. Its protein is CASSGRGGAGNTIYF.

Written as DNA, the CDR3 is TGTGCCAGCAGTTTATCAGGGGTGGAGAATTCACCCCTCCACTTT. Its protein is CASSLSGVENSPLHF. The rearrangement joins TRBV28 to TRBJ1-6, with D possibly matching TRBD1 (6 bases). Germline CDR1 MDHEN, CDR2 SYDVKM. The CDR3 is 15 residues long. V was trimmed by 1 base and J by 7 bases, leaving 11 bases between them. The variable domain in full, completed from reference TRBV28 and TRBJ1-6, reads DVKVTQSSRYLVKRTGEKVFLECVQDMDHENMFWYRQDPGLGLRLIYFSYDVKMKEKGDIPEGYSVSREKKERFSLILESASTNQTSMYLCASSLSGVENSPLHFGNGTRLTVT.

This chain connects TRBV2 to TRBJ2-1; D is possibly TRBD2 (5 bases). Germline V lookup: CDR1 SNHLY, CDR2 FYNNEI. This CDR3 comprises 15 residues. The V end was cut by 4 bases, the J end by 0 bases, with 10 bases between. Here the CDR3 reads CASSGFEGSYNEQFF. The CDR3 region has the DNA TGTGCCAGCAGTGGGTTCGAGGGCTCCTACAATGAGCAGTTCTTC.

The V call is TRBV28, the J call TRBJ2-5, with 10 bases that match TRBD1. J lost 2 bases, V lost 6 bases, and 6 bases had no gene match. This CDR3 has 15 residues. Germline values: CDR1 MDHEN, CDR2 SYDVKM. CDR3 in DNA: TGTGCCAGCAGCGCCCCGGGACAGGGGCAAGAGACCCAGTACTTC. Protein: CASSAPGQGQETQYF.

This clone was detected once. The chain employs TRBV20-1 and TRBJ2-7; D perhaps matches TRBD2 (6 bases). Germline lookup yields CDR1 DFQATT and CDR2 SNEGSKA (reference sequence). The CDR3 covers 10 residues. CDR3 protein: CSATRDEQYF. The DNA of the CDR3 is TGCAGCGCGACTAGGGACGAGCAGTACTTC.

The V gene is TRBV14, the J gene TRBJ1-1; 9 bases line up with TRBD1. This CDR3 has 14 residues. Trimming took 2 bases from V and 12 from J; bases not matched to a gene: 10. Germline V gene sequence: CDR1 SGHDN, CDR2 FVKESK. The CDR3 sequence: CASSQWGGTGMTFF. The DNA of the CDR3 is TGTGCCAGCAGCCAATGGGGCGGGACAGGGATGACTTTCTTT.

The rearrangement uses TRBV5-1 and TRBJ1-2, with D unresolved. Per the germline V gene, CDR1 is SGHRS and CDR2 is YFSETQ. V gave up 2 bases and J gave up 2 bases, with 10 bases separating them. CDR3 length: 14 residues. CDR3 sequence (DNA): TGCGCCAGCAGCTTCGGGTCCATGAACTATGGCTACACCTTC. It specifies CASSFGSMNYGYTF.